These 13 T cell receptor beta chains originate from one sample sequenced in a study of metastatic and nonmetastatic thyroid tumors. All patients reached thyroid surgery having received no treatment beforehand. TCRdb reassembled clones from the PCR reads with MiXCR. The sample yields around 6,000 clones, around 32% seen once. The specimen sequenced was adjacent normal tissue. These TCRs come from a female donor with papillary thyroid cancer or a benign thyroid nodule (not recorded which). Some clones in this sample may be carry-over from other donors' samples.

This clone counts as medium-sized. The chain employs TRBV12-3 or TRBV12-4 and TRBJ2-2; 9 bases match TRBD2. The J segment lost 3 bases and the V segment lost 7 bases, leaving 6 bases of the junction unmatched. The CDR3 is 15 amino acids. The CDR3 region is CASNIAGEYTGELFF. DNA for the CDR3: TGTGCCAGCAATATAGCGGGAGAGTACACCGGGGAGCTGTTTTTT.

The CDR3 spells CASTAGRISTEAFF. CDR3 coding DNA: TGTGCCAGCACGGCAGGGAGGATTTCCACTGAAGCTTTCTTT. The chain is built from TRBV28 and TRBJ1-1; perhaps TRBD1 as D (5 bases). V gave up 7 bases and J gave up 4 bases, with 16 bases separating them. In germline, CDR1 is MDHEN, CDR2 SYDVKM. The CDR3 is 14 amino acids.

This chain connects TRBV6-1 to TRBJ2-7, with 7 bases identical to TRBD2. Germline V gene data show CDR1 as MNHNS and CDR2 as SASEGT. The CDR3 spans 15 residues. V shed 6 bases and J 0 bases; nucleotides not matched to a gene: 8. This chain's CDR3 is CASSRTSAVSYEQYF. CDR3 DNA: TGTGCCAGCAGCCGAACTAGCGCGGTCTCCTACGAGCAGTACTTC.

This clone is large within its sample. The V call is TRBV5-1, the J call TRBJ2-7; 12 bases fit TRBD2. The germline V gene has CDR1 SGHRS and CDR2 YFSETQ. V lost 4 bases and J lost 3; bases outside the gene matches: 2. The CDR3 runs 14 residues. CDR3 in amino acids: CASSKGLAGYEQYF. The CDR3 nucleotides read TGCGCCAGCAGCAAGGGACTAGCGGGCTACGAGCAGTACTTC.

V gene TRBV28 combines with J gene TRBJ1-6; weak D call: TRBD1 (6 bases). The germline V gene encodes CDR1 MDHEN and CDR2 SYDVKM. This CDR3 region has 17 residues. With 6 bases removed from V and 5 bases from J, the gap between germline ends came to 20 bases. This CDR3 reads CASSLGAGIKNNSPLHF. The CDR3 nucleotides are TGTGCCAGCAGCTTGGGGGCAGGGATCAAGAATAATTCACCCCTCCACTTT.

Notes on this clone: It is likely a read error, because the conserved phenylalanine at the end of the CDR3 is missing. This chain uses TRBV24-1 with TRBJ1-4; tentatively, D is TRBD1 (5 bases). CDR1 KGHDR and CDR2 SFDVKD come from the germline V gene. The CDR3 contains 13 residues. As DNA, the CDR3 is TGTGCAACCAGTGACAGCTCGGTTGAAAAACTGTTTTTA. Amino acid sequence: CATSDSSVEKLFL.

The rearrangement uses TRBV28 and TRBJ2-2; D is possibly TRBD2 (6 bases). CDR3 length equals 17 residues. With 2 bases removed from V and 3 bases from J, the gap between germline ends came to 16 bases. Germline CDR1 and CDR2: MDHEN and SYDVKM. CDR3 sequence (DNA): TGTGCCAGCAGTTTAGGCGGGGTAGGTGGCCACACCGGGGAGCTGTTTTTT. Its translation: CASSLGGVGGHTGELFF.

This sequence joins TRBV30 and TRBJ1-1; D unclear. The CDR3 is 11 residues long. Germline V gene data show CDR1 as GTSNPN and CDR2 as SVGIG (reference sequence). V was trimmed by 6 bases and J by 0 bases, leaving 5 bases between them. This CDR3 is CACQVNTEAFF. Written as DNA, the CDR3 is TGTGCCTGCCAGGTGAACACTGAAGCTTTCTTT.

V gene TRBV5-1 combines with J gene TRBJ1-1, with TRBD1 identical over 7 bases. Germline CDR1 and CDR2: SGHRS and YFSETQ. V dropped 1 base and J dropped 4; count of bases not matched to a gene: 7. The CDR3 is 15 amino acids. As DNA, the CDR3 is TGCGCCAGCAGCTTGAGGGCAGGGGGATCCACTGAAGCTTTCTTT. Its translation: CASSLRAGGSTEAFF.

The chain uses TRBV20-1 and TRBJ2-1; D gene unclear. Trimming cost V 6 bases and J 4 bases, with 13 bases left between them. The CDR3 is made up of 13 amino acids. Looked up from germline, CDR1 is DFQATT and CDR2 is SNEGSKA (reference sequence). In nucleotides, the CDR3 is TGCAGTGCGAGTAGGGCTACTTACAATGAGCAGTTCTTC. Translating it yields CSASRATYNEQFF.

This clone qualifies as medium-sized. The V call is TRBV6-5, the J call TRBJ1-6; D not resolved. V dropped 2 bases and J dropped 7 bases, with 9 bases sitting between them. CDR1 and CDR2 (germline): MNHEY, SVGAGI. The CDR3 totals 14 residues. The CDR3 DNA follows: TGTGCCAGCAGTTACGGGCAGAAAAATTCACCCCTCCACTTT. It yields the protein CASSYGQKNSPLHF.

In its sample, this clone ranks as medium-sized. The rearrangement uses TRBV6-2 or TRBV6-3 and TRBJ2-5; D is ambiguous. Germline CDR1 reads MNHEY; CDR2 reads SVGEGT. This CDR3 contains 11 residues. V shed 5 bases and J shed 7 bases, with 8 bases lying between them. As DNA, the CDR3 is TGTGCCAGCAGTGCCAAGAGGACCCAGTACTTC. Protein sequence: CASSAKRTQYF.

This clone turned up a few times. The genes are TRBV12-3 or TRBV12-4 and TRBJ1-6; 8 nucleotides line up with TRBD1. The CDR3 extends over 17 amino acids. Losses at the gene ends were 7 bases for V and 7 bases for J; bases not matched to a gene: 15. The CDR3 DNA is TGTGCCAGCACTAAGGGACAGGACTGGGCTTCCAATTCACCCCTCCACTTT. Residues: CASTKGQDWASNSPLHF.